This T cell receptor beta chain was recovered during a study of Graves' ophthalmopathy and Graves' hyperthyroidism. Amplification of the TCR beta CDR3 regions used RNA transcripts (as template). HTBI primers served in a first-round RT-PCR, which a second-round multiplex PCR followed. TCRdb passed the multiplex PCR reads through MiXCR, listing each CDR3 protein once. The sample holds more than 1,000,000 distinct CDR3 sequences, less than 45% seen once. The TCR sequence derives from an adult man with Graves' hyperthyroidism. Sequencing was done on a sample of peripheral blood or thyroid tissue (not recorded which).

This CDR3 is CASSYSAGPSNQPQHF. The CDR3 bases are TGTGCCAGCAGTTACTCAGCGGGGCCTAGCAATCAGCCCCAGCATTTT. This rearrangement joins TRBV6-5 to TRBJ1-5; D is possibly TRBD1 (5 bases). Trimming removed 0 bases at V and 0 bases at J, with 9 bases between. CDR1 MNHEY and CDR2 SVGAGI come from the germline V gene. This CDR3 region has 16 residues.